This is a list of T cell receptor beta chains from one sample in a study of shared clonotypes between healthy human individuals. Generated by immunoSEQ multiplex PCR, the TCRdb table keeps only in-frame clones and is missing some. The table has 1.5 million to 1.9 million clones, 95% to 99% seen once. The specimen was naive CD4+ T cells sorted from blood. The receptor set was obtained from a man younger than 45 in good health. Both conserved end residues are part of each CDR3. The D gene is left open where the match is weak. The listing skips clone size in some rows; elsewhere it reads once, few, many or a size class.

clone_size j_call d_call cdr3_length v_call cdr3_nt cdr3_aa
. TRBJ2-7 TRBD1 16 TRBV28 TGTGCCAGCAGTCCCTCTCCGGGACAGGGCGACTACGAGCAGTACTTC CASSPSPGQGDYEQYF
. TRBJ2-1 TRBD2 17 TRBV18 TGTGCCAGCTCACCGTCGGGACTAAGCGGGAGGGAGAATGAGCAGTTCTTC CASSPSGLSGRENEQFF
. TRBJ2-3 TRBD2 15 TRBV29-1 TGCAGCGTTGACTTTCTAGCGGGTCCGGAGGATACGCAGTATTTT CSVDFLAGPEDTQYF
. TRBJ2-1 TRBD2 15 TRBV5-4 TGTGCCAGCAGCTCTCGTAGCGGGAGTCTAAATGAGCAGTTCTTC CASSSRSGSLNEQFF
. TRBJ2-7 TRBD2 16 TRBV5-1 TGCGCCAGCAGCCAGGGACTAGCGGGAGAGTTCTACGAGCAGTACTTC CASSQGLAGEFYEQYF
. TRBJ1-3 . 14 TRBV9 TGTGCCAGCAGCGCTAGGACCGGAGGGGACACCATATATTTT CASSARTGGDTIYF
. TRBJ1-2 . 16 TRBV9 TGTGCCAGCACCCGAACGGGGGGCACCTCAAGCGCAGGCTACACCTTC CASTRTGGTSSAGYTF
. TRBJ1-5 TRBD1 16 TRBV19 TGTGCCAGTAGGCTGAGAGAAACAGGGGGCTTCCAGCCCCAGCATTTT CASRLRETGGFQPQHF
. TRBJ2-7 TRBD1 15 TRBV18 TGTGCCAGCTCACCCGGTGGGACAGGGGCCTACGAGCAGTACTTC CASSPGGTGAYEQYF
. TRBJ2-2 . 20 TRBV14 TGTGCCAGCAGCCAAGTGGGCCTTAGGGGGCGGGAGACGAACACCGGGGAGCTGTTTTTT CASSQVGLRGRETNTGELFF
. TRBJ1-1 . 14 TRBV18 TGTGCCAGCTCACCACGGCAGTCGAACACTGAAGCTTTCTTT CASSPRQSNTEAFF
few TRBJ2-1 . 15 TRBV7-2 TGTGCCAGCAGCTTAGCGGGGAGCTCCTACAATGAGCAGTTCTTC CASSLAGSSYNEQFF
. TRBJ1-2 . 17 TRBV7-9 TGTGCCAGCAGCTCCCAGATGGGGAGGATAAAAAACTATGGCTACACCTTC CASSSQMGRIKNYGYTF
. TRBJ2-1 . 12 TRBV6-1 TGTGCCAGCAGAGCCGAGACTCAGGAGCAGTTCTTC CASRAETQEQFF
. TRBJ2-2 . 17 TRBV27 TGTGCCAGCAGTCCCCTTATGTTTAGGGTAAACACCGGGGAGCTGTTTTTT CASSPLMFRVNTGELFF
. TRBJ2-3 TRBD2 16 TRBV7-2 TGTGCCAGCAGCTTGCGAGCGGGAGGGCCGGCAGATACGCAGTATTTT CASSLRAGGPADTQYF
once TRBJ2-1 . 11 TRBV25-1 TGTGCCAGCAGGGAGGTGGGGGAGCAGTTCTTC CASREVGEQFF
. TRBJ2-2 TRBD1 14 TRBV2 TGTGCCAGCAGTCGGGACAGGGGGTCCGGGGAGCTGTTTTTT CASSRDRGSGELFF
. TRBJ1-5 . 15 TRBV6-5 TGTGCCAGCAGTTCCTCCGGATACGGCAATCAGCCCCAGCATTTT CASSSSGYGNQPQHF
. TRBJ2-1 . 14 TRBV27 TGTGCCAGCAGTTCAATCAGGGCATCCAATGAGCAGTTCTTC CASSSIRASNEQFF
. TRBJ2-1 . 14 TRBV6-5 TGTGCCAGCAGTTACATGTTGGGTGACAATGAGCAGTTCTTC CASSYMLGDNEQFF
. TRBJ1-2 . 14 TRBV15 TGTGCCACCAGCAGAGGTGGTGTTGGGCCTGGCTACACCTTC CATSRGGVGPGYTF
. TRBJ1-1 . 15 TRBV6-1 TGTGCCAGCAGTGAAGCTCATGGTTATGTGACTGAAGCTTTCTTT CASSEAHGYVTEAFF
once TRBJ2-1 TRBD2 15 TRBV6-4 TGTGCCAGCCCGCGGGAGGGGAGGTCCTACAATGAGCAGTTCTTC CASPREGRSYNEQFF
. TRBJ1-5 TRBD1 16 TRBV28 TGTGCCAGCAGTTTAATGACAGGGGTAAATAATCAGCCCCAGCATTTT CASSLMTGVNNQPQHF
. TRBJ2-5 . 13 TRBV4-3 TGCGCCAGCAGCCAAGACAGGGTTGAGACCCAGTACTTC CASSQDRVETQYF
. TRBJ1-1 . 15 TRBV28 TGTGCCAGCAGTCTCGGGGGCCTCTTGAACACTGAAGCTTTCTTT CASSLGGLLNTEAFF
. TRBJ2-2 . 13 TRBV5-4 TGTGCCAGCAGCTTGCGGCACACCGGGGAGCTGTTTTTT CASSLRHTGELFF
once TRBJ1-3 . 15 TRBV16 TGTGCCAGCAGCCAACGTTCAGGGGCAGGAAACACCATATATTTT CASSQRSGAGNTIYF
. TRBJ1-5 . 15 TRBV18 TGTGCCAGCTCACCACAGGGGTATAGCAATCAGCCCCAGCATTTT CASSPQGYSNQPQHF
. TRBJ2-7 . 13 TRBV15 TGTGCCACCCGGAGGGATCTACGCTACGAGCAGTACTTC CATRRDLRYEQYF
. TRBJ2-1 . 11 TRBV7-9 TGTGCCAGCAGCTTTACATGGGAGCAGTTCTTC CASSFTWEQFF
. TRBJ2-3 . 15 TRBV9 TGTGCCAGCAGCCATAGGGGGTCGATAGGTGATACGCAGTATTTT CASSHRGSIGDTQYF
. TRBJ1-3 TRBD1 15 TRBV28 TGTGCCAGCAGTCGTACAGGGGCGCCCGGAAACACCATATATTTT CASSRTGAPGNTIYF
. TRBJ2-5 TRBD1 16 TRBV5-4 TGTGCCAGCAGCTTAGCCGGGACAGGGGGCTTGGAGACCCAGTACTTC CASSLAGTGGLETQYF
. TRBJ2-3 TRBD2 18 TRBV7-9 TGTGCCAGCAGGTTTACGGAGACTAGCGGGAGTATGGGAGATACGCAGTATTTT CASRFTETSGSMGDTQYF
. TRBJ2-7 TRBD1 14 TRBV6-1 TGTGCCAGCAGCGGAGGGACAGGGAATTACGAGCAGTACTTC CASSGGTGNYEQYF